The sequence of this T cell receptor (beta chain) was determined in a study of T-cell reconstitution after alpha-beta-depleted transplantation in children (dated by TCRdb to about 2016). For the wider study: The study quantitatively tracked T-cell immune reconstitution after TCRalphabeta/CD19-depleted allogeneic hematopoietic cell transplantation in children using TCR repertoire profiling. What the authors observed across the whole study: In some patients, the high TCRbeta diversity seen at day 60 was put down to recipient T cells and intrathymic progenitors that had survived conditioning. The frequencies of hyperexpanded clones fell over the following months, and after one year, T-cell counts and TCRbeta diversity were mostly attributed to newly produced T cells. The apparently early recovery of alphabetaT-cell counts about two months after transplant reportedly depended on only several hundred rapidly expanded clones that came from non-depleted graft cells.

Libraries came from PCR. The listed sequencing device is Illumina HiSeq 2500. TCR library preparation used molecular barcoding, with unique molecular identifiers applied to normalize quantification of the TCRbeta repertoire. TCRdb's own reprocessing of the public reads used fastp at Q25 and MiXCR and kept productive beta chains. CDR3 protein sequences are deduplicated, and each keeps its most common genes and DNA. The sample table holds more than 300,000 distinct CDR3 sequences, of which 16% were seen once. The top ten constitute approximately 38% of the sample. This clonotype was counted between two and nine times. Its antigen remains undetermined. No quality values exist for individual bases; no much larger clone is one base distant. What the treatment or condition label conveys for this sample: allogeneic hematopoietic cell transplantation with graft depleted of TCRalphabeta T cells and CD19 B cells. Transplant recipients were children who received TCRalphabeta/CD19-depleted allogeneic hematopoietic cell grafts.

This receptor was obtained from a male patient between 2 and 15 years old who had a stem cell transplant for acute lymphoblastic leukemia, so the T cells may come from the graft donor. The sequencing used PBMCs, mostly from graft donor cells, collected 360 days after TCRalphabeta/CD19-depleted stem cell transplant.

The CDR3 region has the sequence CASGRVEQYF. Read as DNA, the sequence is TGTGCCAGCGGGCGGGTCGAGCAGTACTTC. The sequence joins TRBV6-2 or TRBV6-3 to TRBJ2-7; the D gene is possibly TRBD2, with 5 bases matching. The V and J ends are trimmed by 8 bases and 6 bases, leaving 8 bases between them. The CDR3 covers 10 residues, taking in both the cysteine and the phenylalanine. Only the CDR3 region is kept as DNA, spanning 30 bases read in frame from base 1. The germline V gene gives CDR1 as MNHEY and CDR2 as SVGEGT.